The T cell receptor (beta chain) described here comes from a study of cytomegalovirus exposure and HLA in healthy donors. There are 15 residues in the CDR3. CDR1 and CDR2 from the germline V gene are SGDLS and YYNGEE. The ends lost 4 bases at V and 4 bases at J; junction bases unmatched: 9. The PCR contained 60 Vbeta and 13 Jbeta primers. Produced via immunoSEQ multiplex PCR; TCRdb's table is partial and in-frame only. This table holds about 120,000 clones, over 8% found once. The sequence derives from a man aged 25 to 40 in good health and CMV-seronegative. Specimen: PBMCs. The chain uses TRBV9 and TRBJ2-7; 9 positions match TRBD2. CDR3 nucleotides: TGTGCCAGCAGCAGAACCGGGACTAGCAGTTACGAGCAGTACTTC. Translation: CASSRTGTSSYEQYF.